This TCR beta chain was identified in a study of cytomegalovirus exposure and HLA in healthy donors. This CDR3 is built from 11 residues. The germline gives CDR1 DFQATT, CDR2 SNEGSKA (reference sequence). The germline V and J ends were trimmed by 4 bases and 1 base, with 4 bases remaining between them. Study-level findings and limits: The dataset shows that most TCR sequences were rare, while some public TCRs occurred in many donors. Some TCR beta chains (roughly 160 of them) were listed as cytomegalovirus-associated. Accounts indicate the classifier identified cytomegalovirus status with strong specificity and sensitivity.

This clone was observed once. Antigen unknown. This sample also contains other DNA sequences that code for the same CDR3. The PCR contained 60 Vbeta and 13 Jbeta primers. Produced via immunoSEQ multiplex PCR; TCRdb's table is partial and in-frame only. Counted here are about 160,000 clones, 81% occurring once; the ten biggest clones make up about 1.5%. All donors participated as healthy donors of bone marrow. This receptor was obtained from a man over 45 in good health and CMV-seropositive. The chain is built from TRBV20-1 and TRBJ1-1; D is undetermined. Sequencing was done on a sample of PBMCs. The CDR3 DNA reads TGCAGTGCTACGGGGAACACTGAAGCTTTCTTT. Translating it yields CSATGNTEAFF.